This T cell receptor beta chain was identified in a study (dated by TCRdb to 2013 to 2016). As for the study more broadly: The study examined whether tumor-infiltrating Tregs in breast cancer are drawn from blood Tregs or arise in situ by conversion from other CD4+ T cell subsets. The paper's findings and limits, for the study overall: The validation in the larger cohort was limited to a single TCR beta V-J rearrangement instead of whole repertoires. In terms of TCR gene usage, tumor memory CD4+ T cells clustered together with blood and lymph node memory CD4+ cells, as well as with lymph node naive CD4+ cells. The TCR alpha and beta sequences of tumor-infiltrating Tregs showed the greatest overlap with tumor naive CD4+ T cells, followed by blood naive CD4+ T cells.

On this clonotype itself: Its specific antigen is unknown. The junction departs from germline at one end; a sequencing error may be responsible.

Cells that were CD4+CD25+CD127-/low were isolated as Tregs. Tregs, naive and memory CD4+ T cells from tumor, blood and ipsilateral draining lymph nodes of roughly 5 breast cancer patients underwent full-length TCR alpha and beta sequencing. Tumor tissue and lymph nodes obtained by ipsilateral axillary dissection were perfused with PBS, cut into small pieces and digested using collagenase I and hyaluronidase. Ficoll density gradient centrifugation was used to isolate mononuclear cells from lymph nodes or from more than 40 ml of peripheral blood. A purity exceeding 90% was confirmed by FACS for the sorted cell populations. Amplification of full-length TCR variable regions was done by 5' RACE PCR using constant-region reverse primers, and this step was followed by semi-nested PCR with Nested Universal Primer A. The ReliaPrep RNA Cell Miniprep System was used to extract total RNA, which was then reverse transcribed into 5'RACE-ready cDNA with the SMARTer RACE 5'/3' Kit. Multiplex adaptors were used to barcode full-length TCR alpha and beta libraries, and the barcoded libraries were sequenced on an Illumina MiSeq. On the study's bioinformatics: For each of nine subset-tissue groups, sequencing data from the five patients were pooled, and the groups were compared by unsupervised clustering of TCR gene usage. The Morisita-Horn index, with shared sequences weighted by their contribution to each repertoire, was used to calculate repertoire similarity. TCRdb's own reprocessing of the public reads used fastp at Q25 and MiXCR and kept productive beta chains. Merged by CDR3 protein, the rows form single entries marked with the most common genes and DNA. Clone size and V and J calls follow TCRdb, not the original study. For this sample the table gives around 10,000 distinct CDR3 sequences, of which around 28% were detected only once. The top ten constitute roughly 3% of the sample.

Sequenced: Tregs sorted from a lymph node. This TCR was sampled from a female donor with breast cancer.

The CDR3 in this case is CATAGTFNEQLF. The nucleotides read TGTGCCACGGCCGGGACTTTCAATGAGCAGCTCTTC. The chain couples TRBV10-3 to TRBJ2-1; D gene: possibly TRBD2, on 6 matching bases. The CDR3 spans 12 residues, from the cysteine through the phenylalanine. Only the CDR3 region is kept as DNA, spanning 36 bases read in frame from base 1. The CDR1 and CDR2 encoded by the germline V gene are ENHRY and SYGVKD.